These 30 T cell receptor beta chains came from one sample sequenced in a study of shared clonotypes between healthy human individuals. Assay: immunoSEQ multiplex PCR; the TCRdb copy retains only in-frame clones and omits some. The repertoire has roughly 100,000 clones, about 70% of them found once; the top ten carry 24%. The material sequenced was memory CD8+ T cells sorted from blood. Subset: CD45RO+ cells pooled with CCR7-negative TemRA cells. These receptor sequences come from a woman aged 30 to 39 in good health.

This clone was found a few times. The chain carries TRBV4-2 and TRBJ2-1; 12 nucleotides line up with TRBD2. Trimming took 2 bases from V and 2 from J; bases not matched to a gene: 10. The CDR3 has 19 amino acids. The germline V gene has CDR1 LGHNA and CDR2 YNFKEQ. CDR3 residues: CASSQPTSGGTGAYNEQFF. CDR3 nucleotides: TGTGCCAGCAGCCAACCGACTAGCGGGGGCACAGGGGCCTACAATGAGCAGTTCTTC.

The chain has TRBV2 and TRBJ2-1; weak D call: TRBD1 (6 bases). Germline V gene lookup returns CDR1 SNHLY and CDR2 FYNNEI. Trimming took 7 bases from V and 2 from J, leaving 15 bases between them. The CDR3 covers 15 residues. The CDR3 spells CASTGTLQAYNEQFF. The CDR3 region has the DNA TGTGCCAGCACCGGGACACTCCAGGCCTACAATGAGCAGTTCTTC.

CDR3 bases: TGTGCCAGCAGTTTCGGACCGGGGTCGCAGTATTTT. Translation gives CASSFGPGSQYF. The rearrangement uses TRBV7-9 and TRBJ2-3; D might be TRBD2 (5 bases). V dropped 6 bases and J dropped 10 bases, with 14 bases sitting between them. Germline values: CDR1 SEHNR, CDR2 FQNEAQ (reference sequence). The CDR3 length is 12 residues.

This clone showed up many times. The V gene is TRBV19, the J gene TRBJ2-1, with 10 bases that match TRBD2. This CDR3 region has 13 residues. Germline V gene sequence: CDR1 LNHDA, CDR2 SQIVND (reference sequence). V gave up 8 bases and J gave up 7 bases; unmatched junction bases: 5. The CDR3 coding sequence is TGTGCCAGTGCCGGGACTAGCGTTAATGAGCAGTTCTTC. Its translation is CASAGTSVNEQFF.

This clone was counted a few times. The genes are TRBV18 and TRBJ2-3, with D hard to call. With 2 bases removed from V and 6 bases from J, the gap between germline ends came to 12 bases. This CDR3 region has 14 residues. In germline, CDR1 is KGHSH, CDR2 LQKENI. CDR3 amino acids: CASSPRIREDTQYF. Here the CDR3 DNA reads TGTGCCAGCTCACCAAGGATCAGAGAGGATACGCAGTATTTT.

This clone was seen only once. The J gene is TRBJ2-1, the V gene TRBV11-2; 7 bases are shared with TRBD2. Per germline, CDR1 SGHAT and CDR2 FQNNGV. Trimming cost V 7 bases and J 2 bases; bases outside gene matches: 14. The CDR3 covers 17 residues. CDR3: CASTHPGLADPYNEQFF. CDR3 bases: TGTGCCAGCACCCACCCCGGGCTAGCGGATCCCTACAATGAGCAGTTCTTC.

This chain connects TRBV7-8 to TRBJ2-7; the D gene is possibly TRBD2 (6 bases). Germline V lookup: CDR1 SGHVS, CDR2 FQNEAQ. Trimming removed 5 bases from V and 1 base from J, with 18 bases in between. The CDR3 covers 16 residues. The CDR3 protein is CASSHAGTYLSYEQYF. In nucleotides, the CDR3 is TGTGCCAGCAGCCACGCCGGGACTTATCTTTCCTACGAGCAGTACTTC.

This clone showed up many times. The chain couples TRBV6-1 to TRBJ2-3, with 7 bases that match TRBD2. CDR3 length equals 13 residues. Trimming at V came to 8 bases and at J to 2 bases, leaving 4 bases not matched to a gene. Looked up from germline, CDR1 is MNHNS and CDR2 is SASEGT. CDR3 in DNA: TGTGCCAGCCGCGGGACTATCACAGATACGCAGTATTTT. Translated: CASRGTITDTQYF.

The chain employs TRBV5-6 and TRBJ2-7, with TRBD2 as a possible D gene (5 bases). Germline V gene lookup returns CDR1 SGHDT and CDR2 YYEEEE. The V gene lost 3 bases and the J gene lost 5 bases, with 15 bases spanning the gap. There are 14 residues in the CDR3. The CDR3 is CASSSYKYGDEQYF. CDR3 sequence (DNA): TGTGCCAGCAGCTCCTACAAGTACGGGGACGAGCAGTACTTC.

The chain has TRBV19 and TRBJ2-5; D might be TRBD2 (5 bases). This CDR3 is built from 13 residues. The germline V and J ends were trimmed by 3 bases and 11 bases, with 16 bases remaining between them. Germline assignment: CDR1 LNHDA and CDR2 SQIVND (reference sequence). The CDR3 nucleotides are TGTGCCAGTAGTATTTCCTTGGGGAGTGAGCAGTACTTC. Translated, it gives CASSISLGSEQYF.

The genes are TRBV4-1 and TRBJ1-5; TRBD1 might be the D (5 bases). V lost 0 bases to trimming and J lost 3 bases, with 18 bases between them. Germline-derived CDR1 and CDR2 are MGHRA and YSYEKL. CDR3 length: 18 residues. DNA for the CDR3: TGCGCCAGCAGCCAAGATTGGAGGGGAGCGACCTTCAATCAGCCCCAGCATTTT. Translating gives CASSQDWRGATFNQPQHF.

This chain links TRBV5-1 with TRBJ1-1, with D possibly being TRBD1 (5 bases). Deletions cut 3 bases from V and 5 bases from J, with 11 bases between. The CDR3 totals 13 residues. Germline loops: CDR1 SGHRS, CDR2 YFSETQ. The CDR3 protein is CASSSGQVTEAFF. CDR3 in DNA: TGCGCCAGCAGCTCAGGACAAGTGACTGAAGCTTTCTTT.

This clone was observed at least ten times. This chain joins TRBV6-5 and TRBJ1-2; D gene uncertain. CDR3 size: 13 residues. CDR1 and CDR2 from the germline V gene are MNHEY and SVGAGI. CDR3 coding DNA: TGTGGCTCTCAAGCGCGGGGTATAAATGGCTACACCTTC. This translates into CGSQARGINGYTF.

The chain couples TRBV7-2 to TRBJ2-1; D may match TRBD1 or TRBD2 (5 bases each). This CDR3 comprises 17 residues. Trimming left V 2 bases short and J 8 bases short, with 22 bases between. The germline V gene encodes CDR1 SGHTA and CDR2 FQGNSA. The chain's CDR3 is CASSLRGVDFWADEQFF. In nucleotides, the CDR3 is TGTGCCAGCAGCTTAAGGGGAGTTGATTTCTGGGCGGATGAGCAGTTCTTC. The complete variable domain, with remaining parts taken from reference TRBV7-2 and TRBJ2-1, reads GAGVSQSPSNKVTEKGKDVELRCDPISGHTALYWYRQSLGQGLEFLIYFQGNSAPDKSGLPSDRFSAERTGGSVSTLTIQRTQQEDSAVYLCASSLRGVDFWADEQFFGPGTRLTVL.

This chain joins TRBV7-8 and TRBJ1-2; D may be TRBD1 (6 bases). V was cut by 5 bases and J by 5 bases, with 9 bases left in between. Germline V gene lookup returns CDR1 SGHVS and CDR2 FQNEAQ. CDR3 length equals 12 residues. The CDR3 DNA reads as TGTGCCAGCAGCACAGGACAGTATGGCTACACCTTC. This gives the protein CASSTGQYGYTF.

The chain has TRBV5-1 and TRBJ2-7; no clear D gene. The CDR3 is 12 residues long. Germline V lookup: CDR1 SGHRS, CDR2 YFSETQ. Trimming left V 5 bases short and J 6 bases short, with 12 bases between. CDR3 protein: CASSSGGVEQYF. As DNA, the CDR3 is TGCGCCAGCAGTTCCGGTGGAGTCGAGCAGTACTTC.

The V gene is TRBV25-1, the J gene TRBJ2-1; TRBD2 agrees at 11 bases. Germline CDR1 is MGHDK and CDR2 is SYGVNS. Trimming took 2 bases from V and 4 from J; bases not matched to a gene: 10. The length of the CDR3 is 18 residues. CDR3 DNA sequence: TGTGCCAGCAGTGAAGTGGATAGCGGGAGGGCCGTATACAATGAGCAGTTCTTC. Its protein is CASSEVDSGRAVYNEQFF.

The genes are TRBV7-8 and TRBJ2-1; D tentatively reads TRBD1 or TRBD2 (7 bases each). Germline V gives CDR1 SGHVS, CDR2 FQNEAQ. Between the trimmed V and J ends, which lost 3 bases and 2 bases, there was a span of 29 bases. The CDR3 consists of 21 residues. Here the CDR3 DNA reads TGTGCCAGCAGCTTGCGGGGGACAGTCTTATCGGCACTAGCGCCCTACAATGAGCAGTTCTTC. Translating gives CASSLRGTVLSALAPYNEQFF.

V is TRBV11-2 and J is TRBJ1-1; D gene uncertain. Germline CDR1 is SGHAT and CDR2 is FQNNGV. The CDR3 extends over 15 amino acids. Trimming removed 3 bases at V and 1 base at J, with 12 bases between. As DNA, the CDR3 is TGTGCCAGCAGCTTCCTCAACGGGCAGAACACTGAAGCTTTCTTT. It translates to CASSFLNGQNTEAFF.

The chain couples TRBV29-1 to TRBJ2-1; TRBD2 is a possible D gene (6 bases). Trimming pared 1 base from V and 2 bases from J, leaving 18 bases between. Germline lookup yields CDR1 SQVTM and CDR2 ANQGSEA. This CDR3 spans 17 amino acids. CDR3 sequence reads: CSVEGSWGVRTYNEQFF. CDR3 DNA: TGCAGCGTTGAAGGGAGTTGGGGGGTACGGACCTACAATGAGCAGTTCTTC.

This chain joins TRBV19 and TRBJ2-7; D gene unclear. CDR1 and CDR2 from the germline V gene are LNHDA and SQIVND (reference sequence). This CDR3 is 12 amino acids long. V lost 3 bases to trimming and J lost 4 bases, with 7 bases between them. CDR3 coding DNA: TGTGCCAGTAGTATTGGCGGATACGAGCAGTACTTC. This codes for CASSIGGYEQYF.

The chain employs TRBV27 and TRBJ2-2, with D hard to call. Germline CDR1 MNHEY, CDR2 SMNVEV (reference sequence). The length of the CDR3 is 16 residues. V lost 4 bases to trimming and J lost 1 base, with 13 bases between them. CDR3 sequence reads: CASSYPGRLNTGELFF. CDR3 nucleotides: TGTGCCAGCAGTTACCCCGGACGGCTGAACACCGGGGAGCTGTTTTTT.

The genes are TRBV5-4 and TRBJ2-2; TRBD2 matches at 14 bases. The V segment lost 9 bases and the J segment 6 bases; nucleotides outside the gene matches: 7. The CDR3 contains 15 residues. Looked up from germline, CDR1 is SGHNT and CDR2 is YYREEE (reference sequence). The CDR3 DNA follows: TGTGCCACCACGCGACTAGCGGGAGGGCCCGGGGAGCTGTTTTTT. Its translation is CATTRLAGGPGELFF.

The chain is built from TRBV5-1 and TRBJ1-1; TRBD1 agrees at 9 bases. CDR1 is SGHRS and CDR2 is YFSETQ in the germline V gene. V lost 3 bases and J lost 6; bases outside the gene matches: 6. CDR3 size: 14 residues. CDR3 amino acids: CASSWGTGFSEAFF. In nucleotides, the CDR3 is TGCGCCAGCAGCTGGGGGACAGGGTTTTCTGAAGCTTTCTTT.

In DNA, the CDR3 is TGTGCCAGCACCCTGTCGGTGAACACTGAAGCTTTCTTT. Protein: CASTLSVNTEAFF. V gene TRBV6-1 combines with J gene TRBJ1-1; D ambiguous. CDR1 and CDR2 (germline): MNHNS, SASEGT. V lost 7 bases and J 0 bases, leaving 9 bases between the germline ends. The CDR3 consists of 13 residues.

V is TRBV5-1 and J is TRBJ2-7, with TRBD2 matching 9 bases. Germline loops: CDR1 SGHRS, CDR2 YFSETQ. The CDR3 is 14 amino acids. Germline trimming cut 4 bases from V and 2 bases from J; bases unmatched to any gene: 4. CDR3 residues: CASSRLAATYEQYF. DNA of the CDR3: TGCGCCAGCAGCAGACTAGCGGCGACCTACGAGCAGTACTTC.

V is TRBV28 and J is TRBJ2-6; D is perhaps TRBD1 or TRBD2 (5 bases each). Trimming removed 3 bases at V and 2 bases at J, with 14 bases between. The length of the CDR3 is 17 residues. The V gene's germline CDR1 is MDHEN and CDR2 SYDVKM. This CDR3 is CASSFGKGRPGANVLTF. For the CDR3, the DNA is TGTGCCAGCAGTTTTGGAAAGGGGAGACCTGGGGCCAACGTCCTGACTTTC.

V is TRBV19 and J is TRBJ2-7; 8 nucleotides line up with TRBD1. V lost 1 base, J lost 2 bases, and 4 bases stayed unmatched. Germline CDR1 and CDR2: LNHDA and SQIVND (reference sequence). CDR3 length: 15 amino acids. CDR3: CASSIGDRGTYEQYF. CDR3 DNA: TGTGCCAGTAGTATAGGAGACAGGGGAACCTACGAGCAGTACTTC.

This sequence joins TRBV6-1 and TRBJ2-7; the match to TRBD2 covers 12 bases. The germline gives CDR1 MNHNS, CDR2 SASEGT. The CDR3 has 15 residues. The V and J ends lost 2 bases and 6 bases, in that order; junction bases with no gene match: 5. The CDR3 here is CASSETSGRLGEQYF. Here the CDR3 DNA reads TGTGCCAGCAGTGAAACTAGCGGGAGGTTGGGCGAGCAGTACTTC.

The chain employs TRBV27 and TRBJ2-1; TRBD2 agrees at 13 bases. The CDR3 consists of 19 residues. Trimming cost V 5 bases and J 3 bases; bases outside gene matches: 13. CDR1 MNHEY and CDR2 SMNVEV come from the germline V gene (reference sequence). This CDR3 is CASSRRGLAGDYGYNEQFF. CDR3 nucleotides: TGTGCCAGCAGTCGCAGAGGACTAGCGGGAGACTATGGCTACAATGAGCAGTTCTTC.